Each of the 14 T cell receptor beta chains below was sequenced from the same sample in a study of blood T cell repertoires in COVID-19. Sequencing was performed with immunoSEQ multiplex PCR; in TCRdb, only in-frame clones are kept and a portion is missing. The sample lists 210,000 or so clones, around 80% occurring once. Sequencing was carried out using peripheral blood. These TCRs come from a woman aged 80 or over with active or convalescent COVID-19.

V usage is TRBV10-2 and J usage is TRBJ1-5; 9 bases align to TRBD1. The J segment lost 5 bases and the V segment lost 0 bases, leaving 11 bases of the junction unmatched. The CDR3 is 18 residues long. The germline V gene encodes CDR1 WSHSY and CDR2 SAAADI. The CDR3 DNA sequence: TGCGCCAGCAGTGAGTCCGGCTTAGGGACAGGGTTACATCAGCCCCAGCATTTT. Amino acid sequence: CASSESGLGTGLHQPQHF.

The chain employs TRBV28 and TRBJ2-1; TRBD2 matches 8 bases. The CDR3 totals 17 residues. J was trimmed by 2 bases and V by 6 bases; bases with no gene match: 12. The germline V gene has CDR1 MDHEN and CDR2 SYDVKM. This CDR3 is CASSPSASGLAYNEQFF. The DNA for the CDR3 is TGTGCCAGCAGCCCGAGCGCTTCGGGACTAGCCTACAATGAGCAGTTCTTC.

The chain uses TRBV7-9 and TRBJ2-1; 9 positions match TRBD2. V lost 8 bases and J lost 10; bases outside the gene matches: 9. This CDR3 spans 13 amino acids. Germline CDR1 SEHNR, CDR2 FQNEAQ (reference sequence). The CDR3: CASALAGSGEQFF. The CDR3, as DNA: TGTGCCAGCGCTCTAGCGGGGTCAGGGGAGCAGTTCTTC. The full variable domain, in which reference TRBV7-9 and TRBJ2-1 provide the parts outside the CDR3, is DTGVSQNPRHKITKRGQNVTFRCDPISEHNRLYWYRQTLGQGPEFLTYFQNEAQLEKSRLLSDRFSAERPKGSFSTLEIQRTEQGDSAMYLCASALAGSGEQFFGPGTRLTVL.

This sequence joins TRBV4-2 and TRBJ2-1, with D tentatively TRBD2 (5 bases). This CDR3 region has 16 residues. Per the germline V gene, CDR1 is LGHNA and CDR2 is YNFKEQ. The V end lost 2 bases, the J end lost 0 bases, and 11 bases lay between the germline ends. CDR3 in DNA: TGTGCCAGCAGCCAAAACCGGGGAAGCTCCTACAATGAGCAGTTCTTC. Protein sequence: CASSQNRGSSYNEQFF.

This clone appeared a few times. CDR3 protein: CASSEAGDSYNEQFF. The CDR3 DNA sequence: TGCGCCAGCAGTGAAGCGGGGGACTCCTACAATGAGCAGTTCTTC. This chain links TRBV5-1 with TRBJ2-1; 8 bases fit TRBD2. The CDR3 consists of 15 residues. With 5 bases clipped from V and 0 bases from J, the junction kept 4 bases outside the gene matches. The germline gives CDR1 SGHRS, CDR2 YFSETQ.

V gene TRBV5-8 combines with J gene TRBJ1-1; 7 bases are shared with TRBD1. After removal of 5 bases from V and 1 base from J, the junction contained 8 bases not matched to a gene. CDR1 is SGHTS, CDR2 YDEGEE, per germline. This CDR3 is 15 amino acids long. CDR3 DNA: TGTGCCAGCAGAGACAGGGCAATTCAGAACACTGAAGCTTTCTTT. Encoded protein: CASRDRAIQNTEAFF.

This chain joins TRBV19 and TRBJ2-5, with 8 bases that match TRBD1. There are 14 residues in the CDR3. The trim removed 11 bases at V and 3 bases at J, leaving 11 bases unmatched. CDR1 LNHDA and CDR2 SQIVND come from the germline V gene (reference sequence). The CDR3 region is CASRRTGWEETQYF. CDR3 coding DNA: TGTGCCTCAAGAAGGACAGGGTGGGAAGAGACCCAGTACTTC.

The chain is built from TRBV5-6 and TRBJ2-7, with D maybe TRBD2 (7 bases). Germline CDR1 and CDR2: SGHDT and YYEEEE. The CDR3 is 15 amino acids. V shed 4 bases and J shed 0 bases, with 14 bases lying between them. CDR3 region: CASSLRGGGSYEQYF. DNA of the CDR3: TGTGCCAGCAGCCTCCGAGGGGGGGGCTCCTACGAGCAGTACTTC.

CDR3 in amino acids: CASRRQGLGPQHF. CDR3 bases: TGTGCCAGCAGGAGACAGGGACTAGGGCCCCAGCATTTT. The chain couples TRBV6-5 to TRBJ1-5; 7 bases are a match to TRBD1. Germline values: CDR1 MNHEY, CDR2 SVGAGI. J gave up 9 bases and V 6 bases, and 8 bases lay outside the gene matches. The CDR3 has 13 residues.

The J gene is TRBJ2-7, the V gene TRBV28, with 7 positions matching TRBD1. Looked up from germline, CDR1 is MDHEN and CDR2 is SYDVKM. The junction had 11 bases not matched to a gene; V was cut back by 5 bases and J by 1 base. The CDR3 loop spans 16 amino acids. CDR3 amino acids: CASSDGRDRISYEQYF. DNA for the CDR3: TGTGCCAGCAGTGATGGCCGGGACAGAATTTCCTACGAGCAGTACTTC.

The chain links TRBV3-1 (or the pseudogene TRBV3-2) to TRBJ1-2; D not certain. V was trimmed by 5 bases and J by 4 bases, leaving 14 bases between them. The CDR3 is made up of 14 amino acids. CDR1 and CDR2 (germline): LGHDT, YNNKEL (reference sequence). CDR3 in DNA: TGTGCCAGCAGCTCTTGGGAGATTCGCTATGGCTACACCTTC. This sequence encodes CASSSWEIRYGYTF.

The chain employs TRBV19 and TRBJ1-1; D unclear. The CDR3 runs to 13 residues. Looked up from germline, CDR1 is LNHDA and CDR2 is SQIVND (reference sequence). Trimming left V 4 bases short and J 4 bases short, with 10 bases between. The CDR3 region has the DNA TGTGCCAGTAGTAACCCAATCGGCACTGAAGCTTTCTTT. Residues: CASSNPIGTEAFF.

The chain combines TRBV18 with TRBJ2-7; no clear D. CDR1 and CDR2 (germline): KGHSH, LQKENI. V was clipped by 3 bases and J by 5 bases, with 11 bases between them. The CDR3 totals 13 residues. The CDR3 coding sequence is TGTGCCAGCTCACCGACATCCCCTAACGAGCAGTACTTC. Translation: CASSPTSPNEQYF.

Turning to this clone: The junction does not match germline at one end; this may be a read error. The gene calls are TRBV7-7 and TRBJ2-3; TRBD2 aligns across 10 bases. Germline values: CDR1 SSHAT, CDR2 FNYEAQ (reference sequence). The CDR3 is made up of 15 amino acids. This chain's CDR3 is CASSPTSGGTDTQYF. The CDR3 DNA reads TGTGCTAGCAGCCCCACTAGCGGGGGCACAGATACGCAGTATTTT.